This is a list of T cell receptor beta chains from one sample in a study of T cells in Graves' hyperthyroidism and ophthalmopathy. TCRdb re-called the multiplex PCR reads with MiXCR, one entry per CDR3 protein. The sample includes fewer than 850,000 distinct CDR3 sequences, 15% to 20% seen only once; the top ten take 15% to 18%. Sample: blood. These receptors were obtained from a man aged 50-60 years with Graves' hyperthyroidism. The CDR3 runs from the conserved cysteine through the conserved F or W. Each record gives: clone size, D gene, J gene, V gene, CDR3 DNA, CDR3 protein. D genes are given only for firm matches. Not all rows give a size; the values are once, few, many and, for expanded clones, a class.

abundance: many
d_gene: TRBD2
j_gene: TRBJ2-5
v_gene: TRBV29-1
CDR3nt: TGCAGCGTTGAATACCGCGGGAGGGTGGAAGAGACCCAGTACTTC
CDR3aa: CSVEYRGRVEETQYF

abundance: -
d_gene: -
j_gene: TRBJ2-7
v_gene: TRBV2
CDR3nt: TGTGCCAGCCGACCGGGAGCAGGGTACGAGCAGTACTTC
CDR3aa: CASRPGAGYEQYF

abundance: -
d_gene: TRBD2
j_gene: TRBJ2-4
v_gene: TRBV28
CDR3nt: TGTGCCGGCAGTCATCCATGGACTAGCGGGAGGGAATTGAACATTCAGTACTTC
CDR3aa: CAGSHPWTSGRELNIQYF

abundance: many
d_gene: -
j_gene: TRBJ1-1
v_gene: TRBV20-1
CDR3nt: TGCAGTGCTAGGCCCCAGGGGATGAACACTGAAGCTTTCTTT
CDR3aa: CSARPQGMNTEAFF

abundance: many
d_gene: TRBD1
j_gene: TRBJ2-7
v_gene: TRBV28
CDR3nt: TGTGCCAGCACCCCGACGGGCAGGGGGCTTTACGAGCAGTACTTC
CDR3aa: CASTPTGRGLYEQYF

abundance: many
d_gene: -
j_gene: TRBJ2-2
v_gene: TRBV5-6
CDR3nt: TGTGCCAGCAGCTTGGCAGAACTCAACACCGGGGAGCTGTTTTTT
CDR3aa: CASSLAELNTGELFF

abundance: many
d_gene: TRBD1
j_gene: TRBJ2-1
v_gene: TRBV12-3/TRBV12-4
CDR3nt: TGTGCCAGCAACAACCGGGGACAGGGGTACAATGAGCAGTTCTTC
CDR3aa: CASNNRGQGYNEQFF

abundance: many
d_gene: -
j_gene: TRBJ2-3
v_gene: TRBV20-1
CDR3nt: TGCAGTGCCAACCGGGCCAGGACGGGCACAGATACGCAGTATTTT
CDR3aa: CSANRARTGTDTQYF

abundance: many
d_gene: TRBD2
j_gene: TRBJ2-7
v_gene: TRBV7-9
CDR3nt: TGTGCCAGCAGCTGGGGGACTAGCGGAGACTACGAGCAGTACTTC
CDR3aa: CASSWGTSGDYEQYF

abundance: -
d_gene: TRBD1
j_gene: TRBJ1-5
v_gene: TRBV7-9
CDR3nt: TGTGCCGCGGGACAGGGGGCCGCGGGCAATCAGCCCCAGCATTTT
CDR3aa: CAAGQGAAGNQPQHF

abundance: many
d_gene: -
j_gene: TRBJ2-5
v_gene: TRBV12-3/TRBV12-4
CDR3nt: TGTGCCAGCAGTTTAATGCGGGCTGAGACCCAGTACTTC
CDR3aa: CASSLMRAETQYF

abundance: -
d_gene: -
j_gene: TRBJ2-1
v_gene: TRBV24-1
CDR3nt: TGTGCCACCAGTGATTGGGAGTCAAGCTCCTACAATGAGCAGTTCTTC
CDR3aa: CATSDWESSSYNEQFF

abundance: many
d_gene: -
j_gene: TRBJ2-5
v_gene: TRBV12-3/TRBV12-4
CDR3nt: TGTGCCAGCAGTTATACTCCGGGACGGACTCGGGAGACCCAGTACTTC
CDR3aa: CASSYTPGRTRETQYF

abundance: few
d_gene: TRBD1
j_gene: TRBJ1-6
v_gene: TRBV3-1
CDR3nt: TGTGCCAGCAGCCGCTCGGGACAGGGACATTCACCCCTCCACTTT
CDR3aa: CASSRSGQGHSPLHF

abundance: many
d_gene: -
j_gene: TRBJ2-3
v_gene: TRBV28
CDR3nt: TGTGCCAGCAGCCTCCGACTAGTGTGGGGCACAGATACGCAGTATTTT
CDR3aa: CASSLRLVWGTDTQYF

abundance: -
d_gene: -
j_gene: TRBJ1-1
v_gene: TRBV19
CDR3nt: TGTGCCAGTATCATGGCGGCGTCGGAAGCTGAAGCTTTCTTT
CDR3aa: CASIMAASEAEAFF

abundance: few
d_gene: -
j_gene: TRBJ2-1
v_gene: TRBV9
CDR3nt: TGTGCCAGCAGCGTAGCTTGGGGGGGGCCCGGTAATGAGCAGTTCTTC
CDR3aa: CASSVAWGGPGNEQFF

abundance: -
d_gene: TRBD1
j_gene: TRBJ2-7
v_gene: TRBV19
CDR3nt: TGTGCCAGTAGGACCAGGGGGACAGGGGACGAGCAGTACTTC
CDR3aa: CASRTRGTGDEQYF

abundance: few
d_gene: TRBD1
j_gene: TRBJ1-2
v_gene: TRBV5-1
CDR3nt: TGCGCCAGCAGCTTGGAAGGCCTCCCGGGACAGGGGCTGGGCTATGGCTACACCTTC
CDR3aa: CASSLEGLPGQGLGYGYTF

abundance: many
d_gene: TRBD2
j_gene: TRBJ2-5
v_gene: TRBV2
CDR3nt: TGTGCCAGCGTATTGACTAGCGGGGTAAAACCCCAAGAGACCCAGTACTTC
CDR3aa: CASVLTSGVKPQETQYF

abundance: many
d_gene: TRBD2
j_gene: TRBJ2-7
v_gene: TRBV5-1
CDR3nt: TGCGCCAGCAGCGTAAGCGGGAGGTCCCACGAGCAGTACTTC
CDR3aa: CASSVSGRSHEQYF

abundance: -
d_gene: -
j_gene: TRBJ2-2
v_gene: TRBV6-2/TRBV6-3
CDR3nt: TGTGCCAGCAGTTACTCGATACTAGTTCCCGGGGAGCTGTTTTTT
CDR3aa: CASSYSILVPGELFF

abundance: few
d_gene: TRBD1
j_gene: TRBJ2-3
v_gene: TRBV24-1
CDR3nt: TGTGCCACCTCACAGGGGGGCACAGATACGCAGTATTTT
CDR3aa: CATSQGGTDTQYF

abundance: -
d_gene: -
j_gene: TRBJ2-5
v_gene: TRBV6-5
CDR3nt: TGTGCCAGCAGTTACTATAATCCGGGAGAAGAGACCCGGTACTTC
CDR3aa: CASSYYNPGEETRYF

abundance: once
d_gene: -
j_gene: TRBJ1-1
v_gene: TRBV6-2/TRBV6-3
CDR3nt: TGTGCCAGCAGTTACTCGGTCAGATACACTGAAGCTTTCTTT
CDR3aa: CASSYSVRYTEAFF

abundance: -
d_gene: TRBD2
j_gene: TRBJ2-1
v_gene: TRBV9
CDR3nt: TGTGCCAGCAGCGTAGATCAGCGGGGTTACAATGAGCAGTTCTTC
CDR3aa: CASSVDQRGYNEQFF

abundance: -
d_gene: TRBD2
j_gene: TRBJ2-7
v_gene: TRBV19
CDR3nt: TGTGCCAGTAGTATGGGACTAGCGGGAGAGAGTTCCTACGAGCAGTACTTC
CDR3aa: CASSMGLAGESSYEQYF

abundance: few
d_gene: -
j_gene: TRBJ1-1
v_gene: TRBV6-2/TRBV6-3
CDR3nt: TGTGCCAGCTCCAGAGGGCGCGGGTTCACTGAAGCTTTCTTT
CDR3aa: CASSRGRGFTEAFF

abundance: many
d_gene: TRBD1
j_gene: TRBJ1-2
v_gene: TRBV27
CDR3nt: TGTGCCAGCAGAGGAGGGGGCGCGGACTATGGCTACACCTTC
CDR3aa: CASRGGGADYGYTF

abundance: -
d_gene: TRBD1
j_gene: TRBJ2-4
v_gene: TRBV12-3/TRBV12-4
CDR3nt: TGTGCCAGCAGCCTCGGACAGGGGGCTGACATTCAGTACTTC
CDR3aa: CASSLGQGADIQYF

abundance: -
d_gene: -
j_gene: TRBJ1-5
v_gene: TRBV6-2/TRBV6-3
CDR3nt: TGTGCCAGCAGAACTACAGGGCACGGGGTCAATCAGCCCCAGCATTTT
CDR3aa: CASRTTGHGVNQPQHF

abundance: few
d_gene: TRBD1
j_gene: TRBJ2-1
v_gene: TRBV5-1
CDR3nt: TGCGCCAGCAGCCAGGCCGGGACAGGGGTGTATGAGCAGTTCTTC
CDR3aa: CASSQAGTGVYEQFF

abundance: many
d_gene: -
j_gene: TRBJ2-2
v_gene: TRBV12-3/TRBV12-4
CDR3nt: TGTGCCAGCAGCGTCCCCCACATTCCCACCGGGGAGCTGTTTTTT
CDR3aa: CASSVPHIPTGELFF

abundance: many
d_gene: -
j_gene: TRBJ2-1
v_gene: TRBV20-1
CDR3nt: TGCAGTGCTAGAGGTCAGATCTCCTACAATGAGCAGTTCTTC
CDR3aa: CSARGQISYNEQFF

abundance: few
d_gene: TRBD1
j_gene: TRBJ2-1
v_gene: TRBV7-3
CDR3nt: TGTGCCAGCAGCCGGGACAGGGGGCACGAGCAGTTCTTC
CDR3aa: CASSRDRGHEQFF

abundance: -
d_gene: TRBD2
j_gene: TRBJ2-7
v_gene: TRBV19
CDR3nt: TGTGCCAGTAGCGGGACTAGCCGAGCCTACGAGCAGTACTTC
CDR3aa: CASSGTSRAYEQYF

abundance: few
d_gene: TRBD2
j_gene: TRBJ2-1
v_gene: TRBV28
CDR3nt: TGTGCCAGCAGTTTATTTTGGGGACTAGCGGGAGGGGAGCAGTTCTTC
CDR3aa: CASSLFWGLAGGEQFF

abundance: -
d_gene: -
j_gene: TRBJ1-2
v_gene: TRBV12-3/TRBV12-4
CDR3nt: TGTGCCAGCAGTTTAGCGGCGCGGACCTATGGCTACACCTTC
CDR3aa: CASSLAARTYGYTF

abundance: many
d_gene: -
j_gene: TRBJ2-6
v_gene: TRBV6-5
CDR3nt: TGTGCCAGCAGTTACTCACCTGGGGCGGCTGGGGCCAACGTCCTGACTTTC
CDR3aa: CASSYSPGAAGANVLTF